Included here is one T cell receptor beta chain sequence, with context. Its antigen is still unknown. The PCR had 60 Vbeta and 13 Jbeta primers. Produced via immunoSEQ multiplex PCR; TCRdb's table is partial and in-frame only. Across about 140,000 clones, the top ten clones capture under 2.5% of the sample. This record comes from a study of cytomegalovirus exposure and HLA in healthy donors. Whole-study results and caveats: More clonal expansion characterized HLA-associated TCR beta chains than equally common others in a later analysis. Highly shared variants forming one cluster were likely a sequencing artifact.

Participants comprised healthy donors of bone marrow. Trimming took 0 bases from V and 0 from J, leaving 7 bases between them. Germline V gene lookup returns CDR1 SGHTA and CDR2 FQGTGA. This CDR3 comprises 15 residues. The chain combines TRBV7-3 with TRBJ2-3; D call uncertain. The source is a woman in her late teens or twenties in good health and CMV-seronegative. The sequencing input was PBMCs. CDR3 sequence (DNA): TGTGCCAGCAGCTTAACGTTCCAGAGCACAGATACGCAGTATTTT. As protein: CASSLTFQSTDTQYF.